The following is a T cell receptor (beta chain) sequence with its context. No antigen is known for it. Other DNA variants within this sample encode the same CDR3. This entry is derived from a study of Tregs in tolerant kidney transplant recipients. The data were produced by immunoSEQ multiplex PCR, yet TCRdb's version contains in-frame clones alone and is incomplete. Of approximately 82,000 clones in the sample, approximately 94% were seen once. CDR1 is MNHEY, CDR2 SMNVEV, per germline (reference sequence). The CDR3 is 17 amino acids. V was clipped by 8 bases and J by 7 bases; unmatched bases: 15. The study, taken as a whole, reports: No direct test of biological reproducibility was done here.

Related graft donors supplied nonmyeloablative bone marrow transplants, and mixed chimerism was transient. This material consisted of CD4+ T cells from blood (PBMCs), taken 12 months after the transplant. The J gene is TRBJ1-6, the V gene TRBV27; TRBD1 matches at 9 bases. The sequence derives from a human patient who received a combined kidney and bone marrow transplant. Some of these T cells may belong to the graft donor. The CDR3 sequence is CASSEGQGFSPNSPLHF. The CDR3 DNA is TGTGCCAGCTCGGAGGGACAGGGCTTTTCCCCGAATTCACCCCTCCACTTT.